Shown below are 17 T cell receptor beta chains from a single sample sequenced in a study of chemoradiotherapy in HPV16-positive cancers. Produced via immunoSEQ multiplex PCR; TCRdb's table is partial and in-frame only. The sample includes more than 10,000 clones, about 88% of them seen just once. Sequenced here: blood, sampled from a patient who underwent chemoradiotherapy. The origin of the receptors is a human donor with HPV-associated anogenital cancer.

This chain uses TRBV9 with TRBJ1-1; D not resolved. Germline CDR1 SGDLS, CDR2 YYNGEE. V was clipped by 4 bases and J by 6 bases, with 19 bases between them. This CDR3 spans 15 amino acids. The CDR3 nucleotides read TGTGCCAGCAGCTCGTTGGGAAACGCCAACTCTGAAGCTTTCTTT. Its protein is CASSSLGNANSEAFF.

This rearrangement joins TRBV7-9 to TRBJ2-1; 8 bases match TRBD2. The ends lost 2 bases at V and 2 bases at J; junction bases unmatched: 2. The CDR3 is 15 residues long. Per germline, CDR1 SEHNR and CDR2 FQNEAQ (reference sequence). In nucleotides, the CDR3 is TGTGCCAGCAGCTTAACTAGCGGAACCTACAATGAGCAGTTCTTC. Translated, it gives CASSLTSGTYNEQFF.

This rearrangement joins TRBV19 to TRBJ1-2; D is unresolved. Trimming removed 5 bases from V and 8 bases from J, with 12 bases in between. Germline assignment: CDR1 LNHDA and CDR2 SQIVND (reference sequence). The CDR3 consists of 12 residues. CDR3 nucleotide sequence: TGTGCCAGTAGTTTTCAGATGAGCGGCTACACCTTC. The encoded protein is CASSFQMSGYTF.

This clone was seen a handful of times. The chain carries TRBV7-9 and TRBJ2-7; D unclear. Germline V gene lookup returns CDR1 SEHNR and CDR2 FQNEAQ (reference sequence). The CDR3 has 13 amino acids. V dropped 5 bases and J dropped 3 bases, with 11 bases sitting between them. CDR3 sequence: CASSAPGRYEQYF. CDR3 DNA: TGTGCCAGCAGCGCACCGGGCCGCTACGAGCAGTACTTC.

This clone is a singleton in its sample. The V gene is TRBV2, the J gene TRBJ1-2; no clear D. The CDR3 contains 10 residues. Germline-derived CDR1 and CDR2 are SNHLY and FYNNEI. V gave up 6 bases and J gave up 8 bases, with 7 bases separating them. CDR3 protein: CASSLTGYTF. The DNA for the CDR3 is TGTGCCAGCAGCTTGACGGGCTACACCTTC.

This rearrangement joins TRBV7-9 to TRBJ2-5; D is possibly TRBD1 or TRBD2 (7 bases each). The J call may be incorrect, as the DNA end agrees better with TRBJ2-7. CDR1 SEHNR and CDR2 FQNEAQ come from the germline V gene (reference sequence). This CDR3 spans 15 amino acids. CDR3 coding DNA: TGTGCCAGCAGCTTACCCAGGGGGGGGGCCTACGAGCAGTACTTC. Translated: CASSLPRGGAYEQYF.

The gene calls are TRBV29-1 and TRBJ1-2; D not resolved. The germline CDR1 and CDR2 sequences are SQVTM and ANQGSEA. The CDR3 loop spans 12 amino acids. Trimming removed 1 base from V and 3 bases from J, with 6 bases in between. The CDR3 DNA sequence: TGCAGCGTTGAAGTACAGTACTATGGCTACACCTTC. As protein: CSVEVQYYGYTF.

The V gene is TRBV25-1, the J gene TRBJ1-3, with D hard to call. Germline-derived CDR1 and CDR2 are MGHDK and SYGVNS. This CDR3 comprises 15 residues. The V gene lost 1 base and the J gene lost 4 bases, with 11 bases spanning the gap. The CDR3 here is CASSELRPRGNTIYF. DNA of the CDR3: TGTGCCAGCAGTGAATTGAGGCCTCGGGGAAACACCATATATTTT.

CDR3 sequence reads: CASSPSLGRDTEAFF. CDR3 bases: TGTGCCAGCTCACCATCTCTCGGACGGGACACTGAAGCTTTCTTT. The chain recombines TRBV18 with TRBJ1-1; D ambiguous. The CDR3 runs to 15 residues. Germline CDR1 and CDR2: KGHSH and LQKENI. Trimming took 2 bases from V and 3 from J, leaving 13 bases between them.

The CDR3 sequence: CASVETGLNTEAFF. For the CDR3, the DNA is TGTGCCAGCGTTGAGACAGGTTTGAACACTGAAGCTTTCTTT. The V call is TRBV7-2, the J call TRBJ1-1; weak D call: TRBD1 (6 bases). The V gene's germline CDR1 is SGHTA and CDR2 FQGNSA. V was trimmed by 8 bases and J by 0 bases, leaving 13 bases between them. This CDR3 is built from 14 residues.

This clone appeared once. The chain uses TRBV5-6 and TRBJ1-3; D gene ambiguous. V was cut by 7 bases and J by 0 bases, with 14 bases left in between. Germline V gives CDR1 SGHDT, CDR2 YYEEEE. The CDR3 contains 15 residues. CDR3 amino acids: CASHDPPLSGNTIYF. In DNA form, the CDR3 reads TGTGCCAGCCATGACCCACCGCTCTCTGGAAACACCATATATTTT.

The chain employs TRBV7-2 and TRBJ1-5; weak D call: TRBD1 (5 bases). Looked up from germline, CDR1 is SGHTA and CDR2 is FQGNSA. The CDR3 loop spans 17 amino acids. Trimming left V 4 bases short and J 0 bases short, with 16 bases between. The CDR3 DNA follows: TGTGCCAGCAGCTCCAGGGTTACGGGCTATAGCAATCAGCCCCAGCATTTT. Its protein product is CASSSRVTGYSNQPQHF.

This sequence joins TRBV6-5 and TRBJ2-5; D not certain. Germline V gene sequence: CDR1 MNHEY, CDR2 SVGAGI. Trimming took off 4 bases at V and 12 bases at J, with 27 bases between the two ends. The CDR3 sequence is 16 residues long. The CDR3 nucleotides are TGTGCCAGCAGTTCAAAAATGGTTCTGGTCCCGGGTACAGAGTACTTC. Amino acids: CASSSKMVLVPGTEYF.

CDR3 DNA sequence: TGTGCCAGCAGCTTAATGGCGGCCGGGGGGACCCGGGACCCTTATGGCTACACCTTC. This sequence encodes CASSLMAAGGTRDPYGYTF. The rearrangement uses TRBV11-1 and TRBJ1-2; D might be TRBD1 (5 bases). CDR1 SGHAT and CDR2 FQDESV come from the germline V gene (reference sequence). The V end was cut by 2 bases, the J end by 5 bases, with 27 bases between. This CDR3 is built from 19 residues.

V is TRBV7-2 and J is TRBJ2-7, with TRBD2 as a possible D gene (6 bases). The CDR3 consists of 14 residues. V lost 4 bases to trimming and J lost 6 bases, with 16 bases between them. Germline lookup yields CDR1 SGHTA and CDR2 FQGNSA. The DNA of the CDR3 is TGTGCCAGCAGCTCGGGACTGAACCTAATCGAGCAGTACTTC. Its protein is CASSSGLNLIEQYF.

This sequence joins TRBV5-8 and TRBJ2-2; 8 nucleotides agree with TRBD1. The CDR3 is made up of 16 amino acids. Germline V gene data show CDR1 as SGHTS and CDR2 as YDEGEE. The V gene end was trimmed by 4 bases and the J gene end by 4 bases; junction bases not matched to a gene: 9. CDR3 DNA sequence: TGTGCCAGCAGCGATTGGACAGGGAGGAGCACCGGGGAGCTGTTTTTT. This codes for CASSDWTGRSTGELFF.

The rearrangement links TRBV7-9 to TRBJ1-1; 9 nucleotides line up with TRBD1. The V gene's germline CDR1 is SEHNR and CDR2 FQNEAQ (reference sequence). V was pared by 4 bases and J by 7 bases, with 7 bases of the junction left unmatched. The CDR3 is 14 amino acids. CDR3 residues: CASSSRDREHEAFF. The CDR3 DNA is TGTGCCAGCAGCTCGCGGGACAGGGAGCATGAAGCTTTCTTT.